Here is one T cell receptor beta chain with its context. Other DNA sequences in the sample encode the same CDR3. CD45RA-negative memory and CD45RA+ naive subsets were split from the CD4+ cells. CDR3 length equals 15 residues. Trimming at V came to 3 bases and at J to 3 bases, leaving 1 base not matched to a gene. CDR1 and CDR2 from the germline V gene are LNHDA and SQIVND (reference sequence). The sample belongs to a study of shared clonotypes between healthy human individuals. Produced via immunoSEQ multiplex PCR; TCRdb's table is partial and in-frame only. The data contain around 1.4 million clones, roughly 98.5% of them singletons.

The V gene is TRBV19, the J gene TRBJ2-7, with 14 bases lining up with TRBD2. The material sequenced was naive CD4+ T cells sorted from blood. The subset: CD45RA+ positively selected. The origin of this receptor is a man aged 30 to 39 in good health. The CDR3 DNA reads as TGTGCCAGTAGTATCGGACTAGCGGGAGGCTACGAGCAGTACTTC. It translates to CASSIGLAGGYEQYF.